The sequence of this T cell receptor (beta chain) was determined in a study of T cell responses to AZD1222 COVID-19 vaccine. Whole-study findings and limits: White British donors predominated, females outnumbered males, and clonal diversity was possibly underestimated. Unmutated variant regions are reportedly the target of nearly half of TCRs that are spike-specific. Baseline testing showed seropositivity in only a handful of AZD1222 recipients. No repertoire was sampled before or during the peak T cell response, only after it.

This CDR3 contains 12 residues. Germline CDR1 is LGHDT and CDR2 is YNNKEL (reference sequence). V lost 4 bases to trimming and J lost 6 bases, with 7 bases between them. Produced via immunoSEQ multiplex PCR; TCRdb's table is partial and in-frame only. This sample yields around 180,000 clones, of which around 89% are seen a single time; around 5.8% belongs to the top ten. The sample holds one count of this clone. Its matching antigen is unknown. The sample in question was peripheral blood, obtained on day 0 of AZD1222 vaccination. The TCR comes from an adult in good health. The chain links TRBV3-1 (or the pseudogene TRBV3-2) to TRBJ2-1; D may be TRBD1 (6 bases). CDR3 DNA: TGTGCCAGCAGCCGGACAGCCAATGAGCAGTTCTTC. This gives the protein CASSRTANEQFF.